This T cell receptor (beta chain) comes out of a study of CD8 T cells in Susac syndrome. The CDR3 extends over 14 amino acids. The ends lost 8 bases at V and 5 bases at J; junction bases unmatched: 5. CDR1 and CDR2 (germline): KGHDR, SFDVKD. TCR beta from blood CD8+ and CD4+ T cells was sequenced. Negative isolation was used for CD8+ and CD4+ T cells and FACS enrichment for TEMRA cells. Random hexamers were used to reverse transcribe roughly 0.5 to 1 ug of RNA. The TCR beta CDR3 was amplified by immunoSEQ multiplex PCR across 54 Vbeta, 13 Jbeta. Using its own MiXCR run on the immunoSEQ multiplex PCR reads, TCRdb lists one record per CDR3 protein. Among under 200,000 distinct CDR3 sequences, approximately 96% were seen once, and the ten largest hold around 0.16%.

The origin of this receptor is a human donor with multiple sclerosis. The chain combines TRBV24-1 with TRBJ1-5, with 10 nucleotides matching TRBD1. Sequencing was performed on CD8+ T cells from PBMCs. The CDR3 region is CATKGTGEDQPQHF. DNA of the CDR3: TGTGCCACCAAAGGGACAGGGGAGGATCAGCCCCAGCATTTT.